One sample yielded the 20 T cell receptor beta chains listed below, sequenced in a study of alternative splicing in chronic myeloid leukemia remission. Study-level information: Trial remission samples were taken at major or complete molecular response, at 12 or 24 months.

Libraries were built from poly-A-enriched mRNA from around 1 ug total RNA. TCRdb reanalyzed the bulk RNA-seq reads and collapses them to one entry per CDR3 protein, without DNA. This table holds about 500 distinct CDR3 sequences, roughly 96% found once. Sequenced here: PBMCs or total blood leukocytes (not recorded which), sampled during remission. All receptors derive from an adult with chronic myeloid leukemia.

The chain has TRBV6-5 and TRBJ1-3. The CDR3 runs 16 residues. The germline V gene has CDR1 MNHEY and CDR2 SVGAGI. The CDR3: CASSYRIPVGGNTIYF.

The CDR3 sequence is CASSDLLSPSYGYTF. This chain connects TRBV25-1 to TRBJ1-2. In germline, CDR1 is MGHDK, CDR2 SYGVNS. The CDR3 is 15 residues long.

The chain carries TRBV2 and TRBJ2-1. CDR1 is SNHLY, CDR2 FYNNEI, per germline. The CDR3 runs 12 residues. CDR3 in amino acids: CASNDGYNEQFF.

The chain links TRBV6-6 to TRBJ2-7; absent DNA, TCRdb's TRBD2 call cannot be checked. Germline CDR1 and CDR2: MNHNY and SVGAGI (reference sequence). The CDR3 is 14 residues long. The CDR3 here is CASSSLGGPYEQYF.

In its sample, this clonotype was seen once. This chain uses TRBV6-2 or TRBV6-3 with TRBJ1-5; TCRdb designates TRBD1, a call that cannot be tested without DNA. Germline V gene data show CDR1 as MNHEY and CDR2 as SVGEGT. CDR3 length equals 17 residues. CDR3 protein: CASNDPDRVNSNQPQHF.

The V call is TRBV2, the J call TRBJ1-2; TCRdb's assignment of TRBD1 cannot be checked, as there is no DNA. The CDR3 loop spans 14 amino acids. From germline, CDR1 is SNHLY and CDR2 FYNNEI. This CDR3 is CASSVQGNNYGYTF. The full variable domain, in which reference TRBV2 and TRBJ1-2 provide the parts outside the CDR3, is EPEVTQTPSHQVTQMGQEVILRCVPISNHLYFYWYRQILGQKVEFLVSFYNNEISEKSEIFDDQFSVERPDGSNFTLKIRSTKLEDSAMYFCASSVQGNNYGYTFGSGTRLTVV.

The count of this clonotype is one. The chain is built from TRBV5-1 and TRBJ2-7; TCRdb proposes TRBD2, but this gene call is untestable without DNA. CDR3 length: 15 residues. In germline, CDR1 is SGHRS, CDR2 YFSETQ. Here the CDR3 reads CASSPAASGALEQYF.

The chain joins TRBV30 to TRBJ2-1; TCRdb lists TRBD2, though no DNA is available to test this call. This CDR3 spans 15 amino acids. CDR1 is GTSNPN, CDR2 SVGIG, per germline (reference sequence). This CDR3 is CAWSLLRGGNNEQFF.

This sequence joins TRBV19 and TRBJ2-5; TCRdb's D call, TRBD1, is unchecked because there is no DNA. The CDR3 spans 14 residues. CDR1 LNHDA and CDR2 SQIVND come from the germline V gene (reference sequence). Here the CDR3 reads CASSITGGQETQYF.

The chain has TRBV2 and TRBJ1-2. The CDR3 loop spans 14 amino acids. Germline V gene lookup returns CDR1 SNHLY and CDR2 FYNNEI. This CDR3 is CASRGQVEVYGYTF. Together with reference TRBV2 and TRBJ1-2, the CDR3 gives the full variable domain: EPEVTQTPSHQVTQMGQEVILRCVPISNHLYFYWYRQILGQKVEFLVSFYNNEISEKSEIFDDQFSVERPDGSNFTLKIRSTKLEDSAMYFCASRGQVEVYGYTFGSGTRLTVV.

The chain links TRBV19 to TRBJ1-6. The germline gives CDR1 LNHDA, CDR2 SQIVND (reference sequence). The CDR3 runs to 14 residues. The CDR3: CASSISGTVGPLHF. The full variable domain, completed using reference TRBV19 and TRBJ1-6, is DGGITQSPKYLFRKEGQNVTLSCEQNLNHDAMYWYRQDPGQGLRLIYYSQIVNDFQKGDIAEGYSVSREKKESFPLTVTSAQKNPTAFYLCASSISGTVGPLHFGNGTRLTVT.

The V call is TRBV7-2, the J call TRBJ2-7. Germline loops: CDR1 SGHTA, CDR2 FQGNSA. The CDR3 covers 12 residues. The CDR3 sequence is CASSWSSYEQYF.

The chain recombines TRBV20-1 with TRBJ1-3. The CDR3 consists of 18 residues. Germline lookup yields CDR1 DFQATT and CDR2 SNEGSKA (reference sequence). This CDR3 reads CSARDSGQGAYSGNTIYF.

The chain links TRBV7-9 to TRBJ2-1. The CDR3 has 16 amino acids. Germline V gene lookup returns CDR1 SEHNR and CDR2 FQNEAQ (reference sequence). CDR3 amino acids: CASSPIYPQLGNEQFF.

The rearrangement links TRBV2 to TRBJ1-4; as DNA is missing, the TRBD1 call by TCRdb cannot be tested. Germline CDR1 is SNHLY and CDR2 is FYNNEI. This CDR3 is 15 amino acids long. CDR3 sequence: CASSLYRGTNEKLFF.

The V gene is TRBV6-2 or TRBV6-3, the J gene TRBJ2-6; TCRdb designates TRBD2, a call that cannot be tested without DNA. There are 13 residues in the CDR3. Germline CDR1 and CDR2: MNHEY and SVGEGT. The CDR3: CASVQDGANVLTF.

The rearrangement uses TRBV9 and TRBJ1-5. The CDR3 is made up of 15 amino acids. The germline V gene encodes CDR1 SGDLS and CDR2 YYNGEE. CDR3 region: CASSGGHPTAQPQHF.

The CDR3 loop reads CAWSVQDGQPQHF. The V call is TRBV30, the J call TRBJ1-5; absent DNA, TCRdb's TRBD1 call cannot be checked. The CDR3 is 13 residues long. The V gene's germline CDR1 is GTSNPN and CDR2 SVGIG (reference sequence).

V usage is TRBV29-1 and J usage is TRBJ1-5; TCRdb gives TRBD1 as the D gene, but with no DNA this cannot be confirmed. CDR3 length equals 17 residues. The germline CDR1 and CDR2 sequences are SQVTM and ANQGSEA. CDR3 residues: CSVGMGTGGYSNQPQHF.

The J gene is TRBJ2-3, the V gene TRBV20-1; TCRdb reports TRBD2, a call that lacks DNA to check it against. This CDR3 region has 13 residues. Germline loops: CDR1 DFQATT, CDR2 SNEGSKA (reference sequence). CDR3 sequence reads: CSPLRGDTDTQYF.